The next 16 T cell receptor beta chains were all read from a single sample in a study of beta chain features in type 1 diabetes. What was sequenced were expressed TCRB transcripts, since all of the isolated RNA had been reverse transcribed. Generated by immunoSEQ multiplex PCR, the TCRdb table keeps only in-frame clones and is missing some. The profile shows about 200,000 clones, 11% of them singletons. Material: central memory CD4+ T cells from blood. The receptors come from a man younger than 35 in good health.

This clone was seen more than once but under ten times. The V gene is TRBV30, the J gene TRBJ1-1; no firm D call. CDR3 length: 13 amino acids. With 0 bases removed from V and 1 base from J, the gap between germline ends came to 6 bases. Germline CDR1 and CDR2: GTSNPN and SVGIG (reference sequence). The CDR3 is CAWSVVENTEAFF. CDR3 coding DNA: TGTGCCTGGAGTGTAGTCGAGAACACTGAAGCTTTCTTT.

The sample holds a few counts of this clone. The CDR3 DNA reads TGTGCCAGCAGCCCCACAGGGAGCTATGGCTACACCTTC. It encodes CASSPTGSYGYTF. V gene TRBV7-2 combines with J gene TRBJ1-2, with D possibly TRBD1 on 6 matching bases. This CDR3 is 13 amino acids long. Trimming left V 5 bases short and J 4 bases short, with 11 bases between. Germline-derived CDR1 and CDR2 are SGHTA and FQGNSA.

The chain employs TRBV29-1 and TRBJ2-5; D perhaps matches TRBD1 (5 bases). V dropped 6 bases and J dropped 4 bases, with 18 bases sitting between them. Germline CDR1 SQVTM, CDR2 ANQGSEA. CDR3 length equals 14 residues. CDR3 loop: CSVRKTNQGETQYF. The CDR3, as DNA: TGCAGCGTCCGCAAGACAAATCAGGGAGAGACCCAGTACTTC.

This chain connects TRBV30 to TRBJ2-7; 10 bases are a match to TRBD2. Unmatched junction bases numbered 5, after V lost 0 bases and J lost 3 bases. This CDR3 contains 15 residues. The germline CDR1 and CDR2 sequences are GTSNPN and SVGIG (reference sequence). The CDR3 here is CAWSVPLAGVYEQYF. The CDR3 bases are TGTGCCTGGAGTGTACCCCTAGCGGGAGTCTACGAGCAGTACTTC.

This clone was found a few times. This rearrangement joins TRBV29-1 to TRBJ2-3; D unclear. The CDR3 runs 12 residues. Trimming removed 4 bases from V and 0 bases from J, with 5 bases in between. The germline V gene encodes CDR1 SQVTM and CDR2 ANQGSEA. CDR3 protein: CSVAESTDTQYF. The CDR3 DNA reads TGCAGCGTTGCAGAGAGCACAGATACGCAGTATTTT.

The table lists this clone with a few counts. V is TRBV7-9 and J is TRBJ2-2; D remains unclear. This CDR3 comprises 14 residues. Germline V gene data show CDR1 as SEHNR and CDR2 as FQNEAQ (reference sequence). V lost 1 base, J lost 5 bases, and 8 bases lay in between. The CDR3 DNA is TGTGCCAGCAGCTTAGAGGCCGGGACCGGGGAGCTGTTTTTT. As protein: CASSLEAGTGELFF.

V usage is TRBV15 and J usage is TRBJ2-1; 12 nucleotides match TRBD2. The CDR3 sequence is 16 residues long. Germline assignment: CDR1 LNHNV and CDR2 YYDKDF (reference sequence). J lost 6 bases, V lost 1 base, and 4 bases had no gene match. The CDR3 spells CATSRAASGRANEQFF. CDR3 coding DNA: TGTGCCACCAGCAGAGCGGCTAGCGGGAGGGCCAATGAGCAGTTCTTC.

This clone has just a few counts. This sequence joins TRBV7-3 and TRBJ2-7; TRBD2 matches at 8 bases. Germline V gene lookup returns CDR1 SGHTA and CDR2 FQGTGA. The CDR3 loop spans 15 amino acids. With V trimmed by 5 bases and J by 4 bases, 10 bases remained unmatched. For the CDR3, the DNA is TGTGCCAGCAGCCAAAGCGGGAGAGGGCCTTACGAGCAGTACTTC. Residues: CASSQSGRGPYEQYF.

This chain connects TRBV10-2 to TRBJ2-4; D remains unclear. V lost 0 bases, J lost 6 bases, and 6 bases lay in between. Germline loops: CDR1 WSHSY, CDR2 SAAADI. The CDR3 sequence is 13 residues long. CDR3 region: CASSESVRNIQYF. The DNA of the CDR3 is TGCGCCAGCAGTGAGTCCGTCCGAAACATTCAGTACTTC.

This clone was observed a few times. This chain joins TRBV5-6 and TRBJ2-7; 10 nucleotides align to TRBD2. The CDR3 runs to 16 residues. With V trimmed by 0 bases and J by 2 bases, 5 bases remained unmatched. The germline CDR1 and CDR2 sequences are SGHDT and YYEEEE. The CDR3 reads CASSLEPAGGTYEQYF. In DNA, the CDR3 is TGTGCCAGCAGCTTGGAGCCAGCGGGAGGGACCTACGAGCAGTACTTC.

V gene TRBV29-1 combines with J gene TRBJ1-2; 11 bases are shared with TRBD1. Unmatched junction bases numbered 13, after V lost 4 bases and J lost 6 bases. The CDR3 runs to 16 residues. Germline CDR1 SQVTM, CDR2 ANQGSEA. As DNA, the CDR3 is TGCAGCGTTGCGGGGACAGGGGGTTTGAGCGTTGATGGCTACACCTTC. This translates into CSVAGTGGLSVDGYTF.

For this clone: Different DNA sequences within this sample yield the same CDR3. V is TRBV4-1 and J is TRBJ1-1; D is unclear. This CDR3 is 13 amino acids long. From germline, CDR1 is MGHRA and CDR2 YSYEKL. V lost 0 bases and J 1 base, leaving 3 bases between the germline ends. CDR3 nucleotide sequence: TGCGCCAGCAGCCAAGATCGGAACACTGAAGCTTTCTTT. This gives the protein CASSQDRNTEAFF.

This clone was seen more than once but under ten times. The rearrangement joins TRBV29-1 to TRBJ2-1; 7 positions match TRBD2. The CDR3 extends over 13 amino acids. Trimming at V came to 2 bases and at J to 9 bases, leaving 7 bases not matched to a gene. Germline lookup yields CDR1 SQVTM and CDR2 ANQGSEA. The CDR3 spells CSVEFVSGTEQFF. CDR3 nucleotide sequence: TGCAGCGTTGAATTTGTGAGCGGGACTGAGCAGTTCTTC.

There are many counts of this clone. The V and J genes are TRBV29-1 and TRBJ2-4; D possibly matches TRBD1 or TRBD2 (7 bases each). This CDR3 contains 12 residues. The V gene's germline CDR1 is SQVTM and CDR2 ANQGSEA. Trimming stripped 3 bases from V and 8 bases from J, with 11 bases between. The CDR3 spells CSVEAGGDIQYF. The CDR3 bases are TGCAGCGTTGAGGCAGGGGGGGACATTCAGTACTTC.

The rearrangement uses TRBV7-2 and TRBJ2-1; 11 positions agree with TRBD2. CDR3 size: 14 residues. Germline V gene sequence: CDR1 SGHTA, CDR2 FQGNSA. Trimming took 6 bases from V and 8 from J; bases not matched to a gene: 6. CDR3 nucleotide sequence: TGTGCCAGCAGGCGTACTAGCGGGAGTTATGAGCAGTTCTTC. It yields the protein CASRRTSGSYEQFF.

This clone has more than one count but fewer than ten. The chain is built from TRBV6-5 and TRBJ1-5, with D maybe TRBD1 (5 bases). The germline V gene has CDR1 MNHEY and CDR2 SVGAGI. The CDR3 consists of 13 residues. Trimming stripped 6 bases from V and 6 bases from J, with 12 bases between. The CDR3 DNA sequence: TGTGCCAGCAGCCTCGGGGCTGTTCAGCCCCAGCATTTT. Protein product: CASSLGAVQPQHF.